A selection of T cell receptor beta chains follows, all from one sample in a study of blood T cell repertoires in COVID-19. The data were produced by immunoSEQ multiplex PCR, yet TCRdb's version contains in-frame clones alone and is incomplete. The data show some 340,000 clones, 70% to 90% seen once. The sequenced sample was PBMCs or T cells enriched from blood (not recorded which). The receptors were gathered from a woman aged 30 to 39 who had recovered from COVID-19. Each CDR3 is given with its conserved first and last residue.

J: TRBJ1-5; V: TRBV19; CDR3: CASTQGQGQSNQPQHF
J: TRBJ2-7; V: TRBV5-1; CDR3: CASSIERGHEQYF
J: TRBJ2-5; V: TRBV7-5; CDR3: CVRVPHPGGQETQYF
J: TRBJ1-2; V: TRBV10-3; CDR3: CAISKDRNGYTF
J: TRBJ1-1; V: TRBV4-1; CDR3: CASSQEMGATEAFF
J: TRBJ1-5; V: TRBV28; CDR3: CASSYRVLSNQPQHF
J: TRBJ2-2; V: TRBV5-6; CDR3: CASSPYLTGVRDTGELFF
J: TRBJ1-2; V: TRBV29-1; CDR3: CSVGTGYGYTF
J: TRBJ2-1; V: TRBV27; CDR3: CASSPRFNEQFF
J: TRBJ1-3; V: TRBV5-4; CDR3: CASSLRSGRGMGNTIYF
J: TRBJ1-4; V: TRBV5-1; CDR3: CASSFQRTNEKLFF
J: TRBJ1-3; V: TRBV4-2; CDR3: CASSQEPLWSGNTIYF
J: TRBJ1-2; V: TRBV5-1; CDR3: CASSHPQGEDGYTF
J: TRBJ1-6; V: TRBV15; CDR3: CATSRVAPNIYNSPLHF
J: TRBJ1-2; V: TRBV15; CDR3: CATSRDLKHSGRNYGYTF
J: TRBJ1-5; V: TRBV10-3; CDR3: CAISEGTGGNQPQHF
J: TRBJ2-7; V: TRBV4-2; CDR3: CASSQEARGWGEQYF
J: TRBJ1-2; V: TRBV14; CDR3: CASSFVHRGSLGGYTF
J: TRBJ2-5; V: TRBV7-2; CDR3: CASSLTGLAGGQGTQYF
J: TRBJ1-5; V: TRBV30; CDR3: CAWSVGATRHF
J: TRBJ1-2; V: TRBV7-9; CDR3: CASSLGQGRLGYTF
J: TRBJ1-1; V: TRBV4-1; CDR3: CASSRGGSVRDTEAFF
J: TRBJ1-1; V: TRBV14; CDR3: CASSQGGEAFF
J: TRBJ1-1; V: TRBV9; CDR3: CASSVSPEAFF
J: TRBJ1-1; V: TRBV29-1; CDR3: CSVVGRLNTEAFF
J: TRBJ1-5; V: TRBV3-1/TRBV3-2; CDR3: CASSQDLTQPQHF
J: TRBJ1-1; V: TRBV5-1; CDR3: CATGLDANTEAFF
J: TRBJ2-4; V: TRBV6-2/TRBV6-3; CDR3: CASSRDSLAKNIQYF
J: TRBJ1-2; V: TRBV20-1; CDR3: CSDYRVGGYTF
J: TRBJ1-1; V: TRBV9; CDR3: CASTQLGGAGTEAFF
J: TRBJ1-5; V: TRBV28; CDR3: CASSLFRDPPSSNQPQHF
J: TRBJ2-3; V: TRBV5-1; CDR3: CASSERTTSGDTQYF
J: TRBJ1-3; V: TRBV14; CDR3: CASSQEHNRVIGNTIYF